This T cell receptor (beta chain) was sequenced in a study of blood T cell repertoires in COVID-19 (TCRdb year 2020). General notes on the study: The collaborator samples originated in the United States, Italy and Spain and spanned the acute and convalescent phases of COVID-19. The repertoires were made available in a free public database intended to serve as a resource for research on the immune response to SARS-CoV-2. Subjects who had been exposed to COVID-19, were actively infected with it, or had recovered from it provided the deeply sampled blood TCRbeta repertoires that made up the dataset. Samples came from the ongoing ImmuneRACE study (first 160 participants) plus 1,254 subjects from 6 global collaborators. The prospective study material was composed of cDNA or gDNA derived from T cells, B-cell-depleted T cells, or PBMCs. Nearly every sample came with metadata listing a de-identified subject ID, COVID-19 status, age in years and sex. HLA class I and class II types, where available, came from metadata supplied by the sample provider rather than from assay-based typing. What the research found in general, with its limitations: How much clinical and demographic metadata was included differed by source and by participant, and the metadata was provided uncurated.

Taken from the germline V gene (reference sequence), the CDR1 and CDR2 loops are SEHNR and FQNEAQ. The junction carries 8 bases between V and J, which are trimmed by 3 bases and 6 bases respectively. The CDR3 runs 12 amino acids, cysteine and phenylalanine included. The CDR3 DNA has 36 bases and is translated from base 1. Whole blood was collected in K2EDTA tubes by collaborating institutions according to the institutions' own protocols. For TCRbeta analysis, collaborators shipped samples in one of three forms: frozen whole blood, isolated PBMCs, or DNA extracted from either of those sample types. TCRbeta CDR3 regions were amplified from genomic DNA by means of the immunoSEQ Assay, a bias-controlled multiplex PCR. The paper's data handling went like this. The number of nucleated cells in each sample was estimated by amplification of reference gene primers within the assay. To quantify the absolute abundance of each unique TCRbeta CDR3 rearrangement, sequence reads were collapsed and filtered. For each sample, productive Simpson clonality was calculated as the square root of Simpson's diversity index over productive rearrangements. Here the immuneACCESS table is served through TCRdb, limited to in-frame sequences with V and J called. Missing clones are a known gap in these copies; in checked studies unresolved V genes cover under half, and the rest lacks a known reason. V and J calls and clone size come straight from that table; D and trimming were deduced from the DNA. The sample data list fewer than 200,000 clones, and 76% of these were observed just once. The ten most abundant clones make up roughly 8.7% of the sample.

This clone appeared once. Its antigen target is currently unknown. The record has no base qualities; no much larger clone is one base away. The sequenced sample consisted of peripheral blood. Recombination joined TRBV7-9 with TRBJ1-1; a tentative D match to TRBD1 spans 6 bases. The receptor comes from a woman in her forties or fifties with active or convalescent COVID-19. DNA sequence: TGTGCCAGCAGCTTCGAGGGGGCTGAAGCTTTCTTT. Translated, this gives CASSFEGAEAFF. Full variable domain (CDR3 extended with the reference TRBV7-9 and TRBJ1-1 proteins): DTGVSQNPRHKITKRGQNVTFRCDPISEHNRLYWYRQTLGQGPEFLTYFQNEAQLEKSRLLSDRFSAERPKGSFSTLEIQRTEQGDSAMYLCASSFEGAEAFFGQGTRLTVV.